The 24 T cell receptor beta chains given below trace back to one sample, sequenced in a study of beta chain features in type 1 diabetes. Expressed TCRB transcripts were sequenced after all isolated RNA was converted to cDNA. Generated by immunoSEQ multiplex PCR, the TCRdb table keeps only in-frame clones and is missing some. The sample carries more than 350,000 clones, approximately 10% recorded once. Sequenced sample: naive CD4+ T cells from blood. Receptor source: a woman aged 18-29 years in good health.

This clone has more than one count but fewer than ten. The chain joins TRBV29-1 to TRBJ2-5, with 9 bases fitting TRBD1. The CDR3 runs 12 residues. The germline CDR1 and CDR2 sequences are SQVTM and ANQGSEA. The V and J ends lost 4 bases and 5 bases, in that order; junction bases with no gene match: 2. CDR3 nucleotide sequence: TGCAGCGTTGGGGGACAGGGTGAGACCCAGTACTTC. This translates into CSVGGQGETQYF.

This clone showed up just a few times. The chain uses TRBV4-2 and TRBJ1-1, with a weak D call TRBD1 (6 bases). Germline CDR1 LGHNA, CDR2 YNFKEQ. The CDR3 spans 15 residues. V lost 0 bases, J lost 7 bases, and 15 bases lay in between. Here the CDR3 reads CASSQDPRGRIEAFF. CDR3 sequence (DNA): TGTGCCAGCAGCCAAGATCCCAGGGGTCGGATTGAAGCTTTCTTT.

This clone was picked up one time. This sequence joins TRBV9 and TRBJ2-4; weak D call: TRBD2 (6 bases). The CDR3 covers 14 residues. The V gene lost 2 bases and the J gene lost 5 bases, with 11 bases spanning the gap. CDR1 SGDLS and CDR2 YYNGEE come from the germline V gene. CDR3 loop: CASSVGGAENIQYF. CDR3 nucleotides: TGTGCCAGCAGCGTCGGAGGGGCCGAAAACATTCAGTACTTC.

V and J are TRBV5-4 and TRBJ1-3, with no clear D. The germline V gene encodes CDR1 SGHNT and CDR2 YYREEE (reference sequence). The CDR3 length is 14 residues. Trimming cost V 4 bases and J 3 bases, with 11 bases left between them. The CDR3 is CASSRSYDGNTIYF. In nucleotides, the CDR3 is TGTGCCAGCAGCCGTTCATACGATGGAAACACCATATATTTT.

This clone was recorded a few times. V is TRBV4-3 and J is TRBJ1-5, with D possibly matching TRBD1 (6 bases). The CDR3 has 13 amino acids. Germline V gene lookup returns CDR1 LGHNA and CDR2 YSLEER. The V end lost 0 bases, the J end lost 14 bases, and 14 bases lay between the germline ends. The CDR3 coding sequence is TGCGCCAGCAGCCAAGATCCTACAGGGACAAAGCATTTT. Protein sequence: CASSQDPTGTKHF.

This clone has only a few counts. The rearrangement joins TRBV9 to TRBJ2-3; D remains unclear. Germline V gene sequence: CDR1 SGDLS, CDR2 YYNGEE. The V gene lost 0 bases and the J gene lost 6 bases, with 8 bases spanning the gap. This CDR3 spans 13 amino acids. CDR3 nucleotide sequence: TGTGCCAGCAGCGTAGCCCCCGGGGATACGCAGTATTTT. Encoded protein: CASSVAPGDTQYF.

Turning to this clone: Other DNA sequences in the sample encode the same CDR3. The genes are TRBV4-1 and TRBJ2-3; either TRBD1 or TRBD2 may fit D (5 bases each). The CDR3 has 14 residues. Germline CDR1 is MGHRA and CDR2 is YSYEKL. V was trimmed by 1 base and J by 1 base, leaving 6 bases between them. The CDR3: CASSQVGGTDTQYF. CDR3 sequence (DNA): TGCGCCAGCAGCCAAGTGGGGGGCACAGATACGCAGTATTTT.

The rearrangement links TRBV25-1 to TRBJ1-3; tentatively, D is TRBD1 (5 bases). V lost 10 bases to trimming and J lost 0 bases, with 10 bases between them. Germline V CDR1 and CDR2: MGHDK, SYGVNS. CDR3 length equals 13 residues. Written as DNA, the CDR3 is TGTGCCACGGGACGGAACTCTGGAAACACCATATATTTT. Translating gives CATGRNSGNTIYF.

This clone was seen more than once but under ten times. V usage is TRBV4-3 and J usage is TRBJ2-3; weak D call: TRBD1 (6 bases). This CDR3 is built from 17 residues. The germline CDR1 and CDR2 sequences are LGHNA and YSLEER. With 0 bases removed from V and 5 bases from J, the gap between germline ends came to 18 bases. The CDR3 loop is CASSQEWYRERRDTQYF. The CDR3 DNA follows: TGCGCCAGCAGCCAAGAATGGTACAGGGAAAGAAGAGATACGCAGTATTTT.

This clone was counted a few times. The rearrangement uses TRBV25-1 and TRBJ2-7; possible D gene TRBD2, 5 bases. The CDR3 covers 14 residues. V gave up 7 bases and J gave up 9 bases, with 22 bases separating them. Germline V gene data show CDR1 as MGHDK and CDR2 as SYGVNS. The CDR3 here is CASTTAGGYEGQYF. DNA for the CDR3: TGTGCCAGCACCACAGCAGGAGGCTACGAGGGGCAGTACTTC.

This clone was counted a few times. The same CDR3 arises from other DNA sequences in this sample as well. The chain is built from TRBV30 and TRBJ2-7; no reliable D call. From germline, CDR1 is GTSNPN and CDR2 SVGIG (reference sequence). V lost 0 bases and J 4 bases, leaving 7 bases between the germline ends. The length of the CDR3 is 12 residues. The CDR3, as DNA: TGTGCCTGGAGTGTACTTGGTTACGAGCAGTACTTC. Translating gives CAWSVLGYEQYF.

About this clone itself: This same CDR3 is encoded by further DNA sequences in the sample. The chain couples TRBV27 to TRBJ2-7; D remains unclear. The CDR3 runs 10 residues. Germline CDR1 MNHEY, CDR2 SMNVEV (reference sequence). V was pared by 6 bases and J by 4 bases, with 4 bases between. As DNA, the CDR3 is TGTGCCAGCAGCTTGTACGAGCAGTACGTC. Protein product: CASSLYEQYV.

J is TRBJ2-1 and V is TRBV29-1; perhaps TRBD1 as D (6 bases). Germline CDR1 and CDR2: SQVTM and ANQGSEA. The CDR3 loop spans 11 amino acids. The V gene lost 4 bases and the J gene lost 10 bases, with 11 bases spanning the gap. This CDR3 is CSVVRGQEQFF. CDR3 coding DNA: TGCAGCGTTGTAAGGGGACAAGAGCAGTTCTTC.

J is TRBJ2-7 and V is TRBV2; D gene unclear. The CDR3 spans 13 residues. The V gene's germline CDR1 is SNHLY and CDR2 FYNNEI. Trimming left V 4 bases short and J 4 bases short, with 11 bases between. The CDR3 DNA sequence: TGTGCCAGCAGTGCCGGGCCCATGTACGAGCAGTACGTC. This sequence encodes CASSAGPMYEQYV.

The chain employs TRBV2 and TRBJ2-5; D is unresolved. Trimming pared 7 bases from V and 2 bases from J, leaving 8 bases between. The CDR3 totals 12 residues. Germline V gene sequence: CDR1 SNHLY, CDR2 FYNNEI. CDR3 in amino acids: CASKRAQETQYF. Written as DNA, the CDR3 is TGTGCCAGCAAACGGGCTCAAGAGACCCAGTACTTC.

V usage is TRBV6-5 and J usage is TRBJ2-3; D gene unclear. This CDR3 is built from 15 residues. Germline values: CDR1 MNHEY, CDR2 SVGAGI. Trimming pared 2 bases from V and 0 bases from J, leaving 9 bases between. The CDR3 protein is CASSYRTTSTDTQYF. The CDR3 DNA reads TGTGCCAGCAGTTACCGGACGACTAGCACAGATACGCAGTATTTT.

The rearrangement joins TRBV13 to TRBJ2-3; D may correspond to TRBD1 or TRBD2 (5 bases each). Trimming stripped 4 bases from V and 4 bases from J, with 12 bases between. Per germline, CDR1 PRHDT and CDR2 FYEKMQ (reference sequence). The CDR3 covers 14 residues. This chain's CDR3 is CASSSARGPDTQYF. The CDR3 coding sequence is TGTGCCAGCAGCTCGGCTCGGGGCCCAGATACGCAGTATTTT.

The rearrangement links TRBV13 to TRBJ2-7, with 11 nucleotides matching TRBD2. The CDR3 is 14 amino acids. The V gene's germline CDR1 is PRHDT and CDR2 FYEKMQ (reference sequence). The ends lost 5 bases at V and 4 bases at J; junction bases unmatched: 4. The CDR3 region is CASSPGTSGYEQYF. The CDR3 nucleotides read TGTGCCAGCAGCCCCGGGACTAGCGGTTACGAGCAGTACTTC.

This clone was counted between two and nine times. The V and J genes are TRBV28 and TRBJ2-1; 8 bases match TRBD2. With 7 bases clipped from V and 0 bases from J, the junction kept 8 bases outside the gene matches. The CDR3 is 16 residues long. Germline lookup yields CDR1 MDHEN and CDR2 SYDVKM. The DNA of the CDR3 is TGTGCCAGCACCCCGGGGGGGCCGGGCTCCTACAATGAGCAGTTCTTC. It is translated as CASTPGGPGSYNEQFF.

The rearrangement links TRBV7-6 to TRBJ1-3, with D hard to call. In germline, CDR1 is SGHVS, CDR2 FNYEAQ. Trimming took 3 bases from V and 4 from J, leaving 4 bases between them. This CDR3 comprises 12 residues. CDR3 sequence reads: CASSFTGNTIYF. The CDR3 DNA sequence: TGTGCCAGCAGCTTTACAGGAAACACCATATATTTT. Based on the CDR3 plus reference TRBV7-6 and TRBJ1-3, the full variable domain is GAGVSQSPRYKVTKRGQDVALRCDPISGHVSLYWYRQALGQGPEFLTYFNYEAQQDKSGLPNDRFSAERPEGSISTLTIQRTEQRDSAMYRCASSFTGNTIYFGEGSWLTVV.

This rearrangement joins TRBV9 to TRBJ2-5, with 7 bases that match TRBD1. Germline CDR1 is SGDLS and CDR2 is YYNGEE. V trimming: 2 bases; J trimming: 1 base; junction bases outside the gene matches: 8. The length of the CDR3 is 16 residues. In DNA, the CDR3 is TGTGCCAGCAGCGTTTTGGGGCAGGGGGTCCAAGAGACCCAGTACTTC. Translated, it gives CASSVLGQGVQETQYF.

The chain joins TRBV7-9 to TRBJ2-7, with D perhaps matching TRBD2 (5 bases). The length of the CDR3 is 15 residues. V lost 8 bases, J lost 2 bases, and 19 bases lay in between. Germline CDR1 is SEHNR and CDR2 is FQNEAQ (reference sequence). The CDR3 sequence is CASGSGGKAPYEQYF. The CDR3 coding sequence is TGTGCCAGCGGGAGCGGCGGAAAAGCACCCTACGAGCAGTACTTC.

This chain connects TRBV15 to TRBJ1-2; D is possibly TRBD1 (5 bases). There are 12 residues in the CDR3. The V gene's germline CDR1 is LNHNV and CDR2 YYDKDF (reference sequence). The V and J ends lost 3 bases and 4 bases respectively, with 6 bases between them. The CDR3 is CATSSDSYGYTF. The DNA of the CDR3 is TGTGCCACCAGCAGTGACAGCTATGGCTACACCTTC.

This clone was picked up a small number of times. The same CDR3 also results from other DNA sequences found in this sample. The CDR3 region has the DNA TGCAGCGTTGGCGGAGGTCAAGAGACCCAGTACTTC. Its protein is CSVGGGQETQYF. The chain is built from TRBV29-1 and TRBJ2-5; D might be TRBD2 (5 bases). The V and J ends lost 4 bases and 2 bases respectively, with 8 bases between them. The CDR3 extends over 12 amino acids. Germline assignment: CDR1 SQVTM and CDR2 ANQGSEA.